One TCR beta chain is described in this entry. Germline CDR1 reads KGHSH; CDR2 reads LQKENI. This CDR3 region has 15 residues. V lost 6 bases and J 8 bases, leaving 17 bases between the germline ends. This sample stems from a study of blood T cell repertoires in COVID-19. Across the study: Both acute and convalescent COVID-19 samples were obtained from the United States, Italy and Spain. T cells, B-cell-depleted T cells, or PBMCs provided the cDNA or gDNA that served as material.

The protocol was immunoSEQ multiplex PCR, while the TCRdb copy is restricted to in-frame clones and leaves out a portion. In the table there are 100,000 to 150,000 clones, 70% to 75% of which are singletons. Patients of the Seattle cohort, enrolled during active infection, were followed longitudinally. Sequences were obtained from peripheral blood. This receptor was identified in an elderly man with COVID-19, enrolled during active disease. The chain has TRBV18 and TRBJ1-6; a possible D gene is TRBD1 (5 bases). CDR3 bases: TGTGCCAGCTCCCTCGATCTAAAAGGGGATTCACCCCTCCACTTT. Protein sequence: CASSLDLKGDSPLHF. Complete variable domain (other parts from reference TRBV18 and TRBJ1-6): NAGVMQNPRHLVRRRGQEARLRCSPMKGHSHVYWYRQLPEEGLKFMVYLQKENIIDESGMPKERFSAEFPKEGPSILRIQQVVRGDSAAYFCASSLDLKGDSPLHFGNGTRLTVT.